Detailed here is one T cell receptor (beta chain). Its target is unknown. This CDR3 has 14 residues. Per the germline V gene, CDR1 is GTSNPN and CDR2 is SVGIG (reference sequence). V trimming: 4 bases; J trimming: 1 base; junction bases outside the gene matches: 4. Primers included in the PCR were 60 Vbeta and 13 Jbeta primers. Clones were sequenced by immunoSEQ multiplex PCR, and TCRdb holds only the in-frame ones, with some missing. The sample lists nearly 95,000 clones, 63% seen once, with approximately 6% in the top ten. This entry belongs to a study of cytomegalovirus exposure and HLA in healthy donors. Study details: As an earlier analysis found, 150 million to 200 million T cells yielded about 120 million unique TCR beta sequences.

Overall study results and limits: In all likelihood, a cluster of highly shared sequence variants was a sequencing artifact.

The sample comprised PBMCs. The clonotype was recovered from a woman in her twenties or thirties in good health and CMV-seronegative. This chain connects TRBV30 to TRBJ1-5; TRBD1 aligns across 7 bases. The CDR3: CAWNRGLSNQPQHF. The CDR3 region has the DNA TGTGCCTGGAACAGGGGTTTGAGCAATCAGCCCCAGCATTTT.